This TCR beta chain is from a study of blood T cell repertoires in COVID-19. Only in-frame clones appear in the TCRdb table, and some are missing; sequencing was by immunoSEQ multiplex PCR. Among over 70,000 clones listed, 88% were seen once. Germline V CDR1 and CDR2: GTSNPN, SVGIG (reference sequence). Between the trimmed V and J ends, which lost 5 bases and 8 bases, there was a span of 18 bases. The CDR3 is 13 residues long. Sequencing was carried out using peripheral blood. V and J are TRBV30 and TRBJ1-2, with a tentative D call TRBD1 (5 bases). The clonotype originates from a woman aged 80 or older with acute or convalescent COVID-19. In nucleotides, the CDR3 is TGTGCCTGGGGGACCGGGTCCCCCATGGGCTACACCTTC. Amino acid sequence: CAWGTGSPMGYTF.